Below are 6 T cell receptor beta chains sequenced from a single sample in a study of T-cell memory formation after mild COVID-19. A single record per CDR3 protein comes from TCRdb applying MiXCR to the 5' RACE reads. The data contain about 560,000 distinct CDR3 sequences, about 20% of them singletons. Specimen: PBMCs or a T cell subset sorted from them (not recorded which). The origin of the receptors is an adult woman who had mild COVID-19 (a few samples of this study predate the infection). Cell type and time point are not known.

This clonotype was counted only a few times. The chain recombines TRBV27 with TRBJ1-5; a possible D gene is TRBD1 (5 bases). With 1 base removed from V and 4 bases from J, the gap between germline ends came to 11 bases. Looked up from germline, CDR1 is MNHEY and CDR2 is SMNVEV (reference sequence). The CDR3 is 15 amino acids. CDR3 nucleotides: TGTGCCAGCAGTTTATGGGCCGGGGGTAATCAGCCCCAGCATTTT. Its protein is CASSLWAGGNQPQHF.

The table lists this clonotype with many counts. The rearrangement uses TRBV7-3 and TRBJ1-1; D remains ambiguous. The CDR3 spans 13 residues. The germline gives CDR1 SGHTA, CDR2 FQGTGA. Trimming left V 1 base short and J 1 base short, with 4 bases between. CDR3 coding DNA: TGTGCCAGCAGCTTAAACAGGAACACTGAAGCTTTCTTT. Amino acids: CASSLNRNTEAFF. The complete variable domain, with remaining parts taken from reference TRBV7-3 and TRBJ1-1, reads GAGVSQTPSNKVTEKGKYVELRCDPISGHTALYWYRQSLGQGPEFLIYFQGTGAADDSGLPNDRFFAVRPEGSVSTLKIQRTERGDSAVYLCASSLNRNTEAFFGQGTRLTVV.

The chain uses TRBV29-1 and TRBJ2-7; the D is unclear. The V and J ends lost 7 bases and 2 bases respectively, with 15 bases between them. This CDR3 is 13 amino acids long. Germline CDR1 SQVTM, CDR2 ANQGSEA. This CDR3 reads CSDVRRSPYEQYF. In DNA, the CDR3 is TGCAGCGACGTACGTAGAAGTCCCTACGAGCAGTACTTC.

This clonotype was observed a few times. The V gene is TRBV25-1, the J gene TRBJ1-1, with D maybe TRBD1 (6 bases). This CDR3 is 14 amino acids long. Trimming left V 4 bases short and J 3 bases short, with 12 bases between. The germline gives CDR1 MGHDK, CDR2 SYGVNS. The CDR3 DNA follows: TGTGCCAGCAGTGGTCAGGGGCGGTACACTGAAGCTTTCTTT. Its translation is CASSGQGRYTEAFF.

The chain recombines TRBV5-5 with TRBJ2-5, with D perhaps TRBD2 (6 bases). Deletions cut 0 bases from V and 2 bases from J, with 14 bases between. Germline CDR1 and CDR2: SGHKS and YYEKEE (reference sequence). The CDR3 is made up of 16 amino acids. CDR3: CASSLVGSSVQETQYF. The CDR3 region has the DNA TGTGCCAGCAGCTTGGTCGGTTCTAGCGTACAAGAGACCCAGTACTTC.

This clonotype appeared a few times. The gene calls are TRBV5-1 and TRBJ2-3, with 9 positions matching TRBD1. The V segment lost 0 bases and the J segment 2 bases; nucleotides outside the gene matches: 4. The germline V gene has CDR1 SGHRS and CDR2 YFSETQ. This CDR3 is built from 16 residues. The CDR3 reads CASSLAGTGSTDTQYF. CDR3 nucleotide sequence: TGCGCCAGCAGCTTGGCCGGGACAGGGTCCACAGATACGCAGTATTTT.